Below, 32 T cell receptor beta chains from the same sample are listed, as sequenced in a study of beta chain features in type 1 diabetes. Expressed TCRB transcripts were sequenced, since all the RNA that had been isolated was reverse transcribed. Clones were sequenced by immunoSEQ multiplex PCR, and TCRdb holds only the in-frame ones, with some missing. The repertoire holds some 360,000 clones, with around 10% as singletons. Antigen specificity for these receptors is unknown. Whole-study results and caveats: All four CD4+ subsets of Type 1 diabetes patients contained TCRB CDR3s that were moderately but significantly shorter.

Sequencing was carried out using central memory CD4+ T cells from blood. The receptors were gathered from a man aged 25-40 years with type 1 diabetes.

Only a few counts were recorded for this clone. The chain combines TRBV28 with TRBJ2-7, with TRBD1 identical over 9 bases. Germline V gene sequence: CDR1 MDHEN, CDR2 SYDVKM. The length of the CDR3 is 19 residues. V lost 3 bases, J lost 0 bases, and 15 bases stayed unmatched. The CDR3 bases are TGTGCCAGCAGTTTGTACTCCGGGACAGGGTTTAAGATCTCCTACGAGCAGTACTTC. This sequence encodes CASSLYSGTGFKISYEQYF.

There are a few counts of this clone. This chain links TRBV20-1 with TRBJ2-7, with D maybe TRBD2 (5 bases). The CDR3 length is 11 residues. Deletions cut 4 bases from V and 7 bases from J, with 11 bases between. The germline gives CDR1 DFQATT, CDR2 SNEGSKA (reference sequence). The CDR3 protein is CSAILAEEQYF. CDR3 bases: TGCAGTGCTATCCTAGCCGAGGAGCAGTACTTC.

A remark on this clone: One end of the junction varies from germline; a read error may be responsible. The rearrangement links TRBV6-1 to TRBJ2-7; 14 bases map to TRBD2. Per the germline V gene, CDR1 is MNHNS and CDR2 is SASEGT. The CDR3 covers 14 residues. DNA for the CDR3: TGTGCCAGCAGGTCCGGGACTAGCGGGAGTAGTCCCCTGTTC. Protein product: CASRSGTSGSSPLF.

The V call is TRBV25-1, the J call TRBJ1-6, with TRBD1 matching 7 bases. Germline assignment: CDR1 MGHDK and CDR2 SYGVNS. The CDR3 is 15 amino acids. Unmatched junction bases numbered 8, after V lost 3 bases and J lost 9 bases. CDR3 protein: CASSDDRVRVSPLHF. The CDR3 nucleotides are TGTGCCAGCAGTGACGACAGGGTGCGGGTTTCACCCCTCCACTTT. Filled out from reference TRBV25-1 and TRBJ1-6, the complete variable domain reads EADIYQTPRYLVIGTGKKITLECSQTMGHDKMYWYQQDPGMELHLIHYSYGVNSTEKGDLSSESTVSRIRTEHFPLTLESARPSHTSQYLCASSDDRVRVSPLHFGNGTRLTVT.

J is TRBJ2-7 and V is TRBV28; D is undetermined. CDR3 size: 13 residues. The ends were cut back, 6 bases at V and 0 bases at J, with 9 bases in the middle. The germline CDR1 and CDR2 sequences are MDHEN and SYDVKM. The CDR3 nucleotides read TGTGCCAGCAGGACCTTTAGCTCCTACGAGCAGTACTTC. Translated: CASRTFSSYEQYF.

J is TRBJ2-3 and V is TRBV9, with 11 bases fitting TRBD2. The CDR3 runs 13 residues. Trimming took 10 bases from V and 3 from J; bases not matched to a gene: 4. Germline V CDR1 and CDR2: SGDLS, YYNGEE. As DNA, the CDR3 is TGTGCCTCCACTAGCGGGAGAACAGATACGCAGTATTTT. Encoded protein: CASTSGRTDTQYF.

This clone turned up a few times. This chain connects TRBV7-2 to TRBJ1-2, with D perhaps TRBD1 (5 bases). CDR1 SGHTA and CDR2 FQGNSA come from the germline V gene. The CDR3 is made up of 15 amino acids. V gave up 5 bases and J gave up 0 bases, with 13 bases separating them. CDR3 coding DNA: TGTGCCAGCAGCCAGAGGGGTCGGACTAACTATGGCTACACCTTC. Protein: CASSQRGRTNYGYTF.

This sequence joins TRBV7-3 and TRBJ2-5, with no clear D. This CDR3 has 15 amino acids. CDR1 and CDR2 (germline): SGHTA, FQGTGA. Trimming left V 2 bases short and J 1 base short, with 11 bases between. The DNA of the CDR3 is TGTGCCAGCAGCTTAGGCCGGACCGTCCAAGAGACCCAGTACTTC. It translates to CASSLGRTVQETQYF.

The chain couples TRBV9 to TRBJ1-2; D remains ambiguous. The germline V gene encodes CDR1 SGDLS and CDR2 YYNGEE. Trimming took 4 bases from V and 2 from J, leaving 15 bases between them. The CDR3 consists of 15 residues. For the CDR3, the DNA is TGTGCCAGCAGCCTTTCCCCCACTTCGAACTATGGCTACACCTTC. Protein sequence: CASSLSPTSNYGYTF.

The CDR3 loop is CASSLDMVNEQFF. CDR3 DNA: TGTGCCAGCAGCTTAGACATGGTCAATGAGCAGTTCTTC. The V and J genes are TRBV7-2 and TRBJ2-1; unclear D gene. Trimming pared 1 base from V and 6 bases from J, leaving 7 bases between. CDR1 is SGHTA, CDR2 FQGNSA, per germline. The length of the CDR3 is 13 residues.

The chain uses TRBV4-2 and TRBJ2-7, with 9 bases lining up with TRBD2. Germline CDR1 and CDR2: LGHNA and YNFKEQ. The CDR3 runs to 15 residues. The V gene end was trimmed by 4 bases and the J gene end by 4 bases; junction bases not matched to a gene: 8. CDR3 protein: CASSPRLAEGYEQYF. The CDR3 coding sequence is TGTGCCAGCAGCCCGCGACTAGCGGAGGGGTACGAGCAGTACTTC.

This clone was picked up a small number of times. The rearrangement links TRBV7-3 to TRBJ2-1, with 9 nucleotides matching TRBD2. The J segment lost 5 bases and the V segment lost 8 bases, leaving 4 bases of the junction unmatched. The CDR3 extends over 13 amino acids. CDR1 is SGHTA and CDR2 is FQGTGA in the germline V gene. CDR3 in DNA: TGTGCCAGCGGACTAGCGATGAACAATGAGCAGTTCTTC. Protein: CASGLAMNNEQFF.

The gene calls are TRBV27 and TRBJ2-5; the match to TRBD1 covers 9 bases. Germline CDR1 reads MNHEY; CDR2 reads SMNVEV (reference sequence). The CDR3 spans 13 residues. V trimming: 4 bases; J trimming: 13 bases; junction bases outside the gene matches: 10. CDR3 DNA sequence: TGTGCCAGCAGTTCGCTAACAGGGGGCGCCCTGTACTTC. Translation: CASSSLTGGALYF.

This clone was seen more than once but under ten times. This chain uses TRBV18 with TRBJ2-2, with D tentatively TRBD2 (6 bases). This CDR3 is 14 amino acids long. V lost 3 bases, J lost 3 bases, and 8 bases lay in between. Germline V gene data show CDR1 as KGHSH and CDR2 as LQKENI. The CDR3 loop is CASSPWRDTGELFF. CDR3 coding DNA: TGTGCCAGCTCACCTTGGAGGGACACCGGGGAGCTGTTTTTT.

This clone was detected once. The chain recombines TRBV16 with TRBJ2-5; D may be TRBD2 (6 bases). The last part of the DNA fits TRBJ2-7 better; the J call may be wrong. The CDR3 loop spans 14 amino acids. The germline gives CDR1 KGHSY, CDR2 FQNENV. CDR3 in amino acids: CASSRAGNLYEQYF. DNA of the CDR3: TGTGCCAGCAGCCGGGCGGGAAATCTCTACGAGCAGTACTTC.

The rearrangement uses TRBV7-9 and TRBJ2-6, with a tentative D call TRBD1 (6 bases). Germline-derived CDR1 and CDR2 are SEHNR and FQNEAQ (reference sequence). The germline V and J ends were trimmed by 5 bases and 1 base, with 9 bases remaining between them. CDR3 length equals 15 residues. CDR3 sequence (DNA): TGTGCCAGCAGCCGTGGACAGTCTGGGGCCAACGTCCTGACTTTC. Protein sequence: CASSRGQSGANVLTF.

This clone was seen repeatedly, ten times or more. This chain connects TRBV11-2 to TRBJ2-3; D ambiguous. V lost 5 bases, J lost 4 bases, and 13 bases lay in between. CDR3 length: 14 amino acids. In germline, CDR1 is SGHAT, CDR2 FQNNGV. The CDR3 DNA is TGTGCCAGCAGCCCCTCCAGGCTAGCAGATACGCAGTATTTT. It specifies CASSPSRLADTQYF.

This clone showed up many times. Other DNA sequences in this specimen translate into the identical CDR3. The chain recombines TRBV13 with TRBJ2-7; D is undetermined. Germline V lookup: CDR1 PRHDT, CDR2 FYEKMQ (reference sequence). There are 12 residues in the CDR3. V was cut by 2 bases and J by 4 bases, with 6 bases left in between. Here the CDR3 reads CASSLRSYEQYF. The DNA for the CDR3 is TGTGCCAGCAGCTTACGATCGTACGAGCAGTACTTC.

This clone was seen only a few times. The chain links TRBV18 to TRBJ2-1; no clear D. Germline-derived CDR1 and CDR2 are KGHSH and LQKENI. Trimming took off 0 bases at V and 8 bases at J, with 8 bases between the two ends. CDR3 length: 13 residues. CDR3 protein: CASSPPMIYEQFF. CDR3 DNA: TGTGCCAGCTCACCACCTATGATATATGAGCAGTTCTTC.

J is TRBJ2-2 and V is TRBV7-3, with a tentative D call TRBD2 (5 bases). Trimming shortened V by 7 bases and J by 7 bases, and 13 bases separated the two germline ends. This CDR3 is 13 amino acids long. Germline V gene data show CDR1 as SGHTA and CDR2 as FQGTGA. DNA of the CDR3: TGTGCCAGCACCCCACAGCGGAGCGGGGAGCTGTTTTTT. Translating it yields CASTPQRSGELFF.

The CDR3 nucleotides are TGTGCCAGCAGCTTAGCCTCCCGGGATCCCACAGATACGCAGTATTTT. This codes for CASSLASRDPTDTQYF. This chain joins TRBV7-2 and TRBJ2-3; D possibly corresponds to TRBD2 (5 bases). Germline CDR1 is SGHTA and CDR2 is FQGNSA. The CDR3 covers 16 residues. Trimming cost V 0 bases and J 2 bases, with 12 bases left between them.

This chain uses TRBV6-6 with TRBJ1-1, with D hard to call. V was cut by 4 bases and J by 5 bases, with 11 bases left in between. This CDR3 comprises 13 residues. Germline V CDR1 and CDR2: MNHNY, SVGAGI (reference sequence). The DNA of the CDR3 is TGTGCCAGCAGTTTACCGGGAGGGACTGAAGCTTTCTTT. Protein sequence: CASSLPGGTEAFF.

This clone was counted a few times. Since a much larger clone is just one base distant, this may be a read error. CDR3 sequence reads: CASSLDNTDTQYF. For the CDR3, the DNA is TGTGCCAGCAGCTTAGACAACACAGATACGCAGTATTTT. The gene calls are TRBV5-4 and TRBJ2-3; D is uncertain. Germline CDR1 SGHNT, CDR2 YYREEE (reference sequence). The CDR3 runs to 13 residues. V was cut by 2 bases and J by 2 bases, with 6 bases left in between.

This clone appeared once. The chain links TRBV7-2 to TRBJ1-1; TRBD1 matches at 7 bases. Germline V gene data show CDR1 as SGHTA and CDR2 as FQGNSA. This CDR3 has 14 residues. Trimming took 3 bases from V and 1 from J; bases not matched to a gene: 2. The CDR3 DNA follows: TGTGCCAGCAGCTTGGACAGGTCGAACACTGAAGCTTTCTTT. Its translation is CASSLDRSNTEAFF.

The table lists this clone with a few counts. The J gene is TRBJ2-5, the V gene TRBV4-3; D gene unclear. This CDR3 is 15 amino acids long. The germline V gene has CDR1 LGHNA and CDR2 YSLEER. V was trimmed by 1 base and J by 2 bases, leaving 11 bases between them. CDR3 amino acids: CASSQGPTSQETQYF. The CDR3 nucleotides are TGCGCCAGCAGCCAAGGGCCCACGTCTCAAGAGACCCAGTACTTC.

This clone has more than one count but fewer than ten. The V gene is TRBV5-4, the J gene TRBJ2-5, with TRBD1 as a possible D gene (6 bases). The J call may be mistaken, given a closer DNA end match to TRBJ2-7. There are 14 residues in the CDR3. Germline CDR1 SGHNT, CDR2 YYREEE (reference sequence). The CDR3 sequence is CASSSGTLTYEQYF. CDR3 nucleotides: TGTGCCAGCAGCTCCGGGACACTTACCTACGAGCAGTACTTC.

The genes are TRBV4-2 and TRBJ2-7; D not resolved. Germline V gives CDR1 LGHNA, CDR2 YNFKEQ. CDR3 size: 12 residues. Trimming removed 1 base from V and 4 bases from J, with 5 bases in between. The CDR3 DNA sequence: TGTGCCAGCAGCCAAGCCAAGTACGAGCAGTACTTC. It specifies CASSQAKYEQYF.

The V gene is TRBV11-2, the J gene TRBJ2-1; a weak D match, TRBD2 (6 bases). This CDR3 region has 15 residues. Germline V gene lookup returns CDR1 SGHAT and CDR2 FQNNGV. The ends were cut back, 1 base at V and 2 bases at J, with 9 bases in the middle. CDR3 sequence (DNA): TGTGCCAGCAGCTTAGCCCGGGGGACCTACAATGAGCAGTTCTTC. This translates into CASSLARGTYNEQFF.

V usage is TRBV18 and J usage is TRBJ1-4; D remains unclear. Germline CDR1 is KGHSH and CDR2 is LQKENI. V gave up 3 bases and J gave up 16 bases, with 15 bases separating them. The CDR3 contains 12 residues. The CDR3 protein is CASSPLSGRRFF. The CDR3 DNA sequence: TGTGCCAGCTCACCGCTCAGTGGGAGGAGGTTTTTT.

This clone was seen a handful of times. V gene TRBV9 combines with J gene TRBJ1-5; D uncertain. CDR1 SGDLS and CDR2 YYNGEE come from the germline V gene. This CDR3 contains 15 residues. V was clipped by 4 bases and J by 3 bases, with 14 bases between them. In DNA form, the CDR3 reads TGTGCCAGCAGCCAAGACGGCTACCCCAATCAGCCCCAGCATTTT. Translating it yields CASSQDGYPNQPQHF. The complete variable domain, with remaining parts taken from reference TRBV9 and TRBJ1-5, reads DSGVTQTPKHLITATGQRVTLRCSPRSGDLSVYWYQQSLDQGLQFLIQYYNGEERAKGNILERFSAQQFPDLHSELNLSSLELGDSALYFCASSQDGYPNQPQHFGDGTRLSIL.

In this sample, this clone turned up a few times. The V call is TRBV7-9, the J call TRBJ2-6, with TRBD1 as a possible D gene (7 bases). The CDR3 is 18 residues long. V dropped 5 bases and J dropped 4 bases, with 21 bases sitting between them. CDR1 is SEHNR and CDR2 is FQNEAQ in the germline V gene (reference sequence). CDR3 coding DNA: TGTGCCAGCAGCCCCTCAGTAGGAGGGGGCGCCGGGGCCAACGTCCTGACTTTC. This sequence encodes CASSPSVGGGAGANVLTF.

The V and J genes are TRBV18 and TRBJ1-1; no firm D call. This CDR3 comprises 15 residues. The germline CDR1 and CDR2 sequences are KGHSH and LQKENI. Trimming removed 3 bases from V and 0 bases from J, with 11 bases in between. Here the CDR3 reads CASSPQARMNTEAFF. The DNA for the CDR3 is TGTGCCAGCTCACCCCAAGCGAGAATGAACACTGAAGCTTTCTTT.